Listed here are 20 T cell receptor beta chains from one sample, sequenced in a study of shared clonotypes between healthy human individuals. Naive CD8 cells, CD45RO-negative and positively selected for CCR7, excluded terminally differentiated effector memory CD45RA+ cells. TCRdb's copy holds only in-frame clones and misses some; the assay was immunoSEQ multiplex PCR. The sample lists about 2,100,000 clones, about 92% occurring once. The sequencing sample was made of naive CD8+ T cells from PBMCs. Receptors originate from a man aged 18-30 years in good health. Some clones in this sample may be carry-over from other donors' samples.

The chain carries TRBV4-2 and TRBJ2-3, with D tentatively TRBD1 or TRBD2 (5 bases each). From germline, CDR1 is LGHNA and CDR2 YNFKEQ. V lost 3 bases and J lost 5, with 15 bases in between. This CDR3 contains 15 residues. CDR3 DNA sequence: TGTGCCAGCAGCCAGGGGGTGGCCGCCGGAGATACGCAGTATTTT. Translating gives CASSQGVAAGDTQYF.

The V and J genes are TRBV4-2 and TRBJ2-1; 7 positions agree with TRBD2. Germline loops: CDR1 LGHNA, CDR2 YNFKEQ. The V and J ends lost 4 bases and 8 bases, in that order; junction bases with no gene match: 5. The CDR3 spans 13 residues. The CDR3 coding sequence is TGTGCCAGCAGCCCTGGGGGGGGTTATGAGCAGTTCTTC. This gives the protein CASSPGGGYEQFF.

In its sample, this clone was seen a few times. This sequence joins TRBV4-3 and TRBJ2-3, with TRBD1 matching over 8 bases. The CDR3 totals 17 residues. Germline V gives CDR1 LGHNA, CDR2 YSLEER. V was clipped by 3 bases and J by 3 bases; unmatched bases: 11. In DNA, the CDR3 is TGCGCCAGCAGCCAGGCTACCGGACAGGGTCTTACAGATACGCAGTATTTT. This translates into CASSQATGQGLTDTQYF.

The V call is TRBV5-1, the J call TRBJ2-3; TRBD1 matches 8 bases. Per the germline V gene, CDR1 is SGHRS and CDR2 is YFSETQ. The CDR3 sequence is 20 residues long. Trimming took 5 bases from V and 2 from J; bases not matched to a gene: 22. The CDR3 DNA reads as TGCGCCAGCAGGTCCACCGCGGGGACAGGTACCCTTATACCCACAGATACGCAGTATTTT. It specifies CASRSTAGTGTLIPTDTQYF.

Comments on this clone: The sample contains more than one DNA sequence encoding this CDR3. The chain employs TRBV27 and TRBJ2-7; D gene unclear. The V gene lost 6 bases and the J gene lost 2 bases, with 11 bases spanning the gap. The CDR3 contains 13 residues. The germline CDR1 and CDR2 sequences are MNHEY and SMNVEV (reference sequence). In DNA form, the CDR3 reads TGTGCCAGCAGCTTTGGTGGTACCTACGAGCAGTACTTC. Its protein product is CASSFGGTYEQYF.

For this clone: Other DNA sequences of this sample code for an identical CDR3. This sequence joins TRBV28 and TRBJ2-2, with D unclear. The CDR3 runs 14 residues. V lost 3 bases and J 5 bases, leaving 10 bases between the germline ends. Germline values: CDR1 MDHEN, CDR2 SYDVKM. CDR3 nucleotide sequence: TGTGCCAGCAGTTTCGGATCCGGGACCGGGGAGCTGTTTTTT. Protein sequence: CASSFGSGTGELFF.

The rearrangement uses TRBV21-1 and TRBJ1-2; the D call of TRBD1 is as the table states it, not checked on the DNA. TRBV21-1 is an annotated pseudogene. The CDR3 is 11 amino acids. The CDR3 protein is CASSIAGQGFF. CDR3 nucleotide sequence: TGTGCCAGCAGCATTGCGGGACAGGGATTCTTC.

The CDR3 sequence is CASSFRHLSNQPQHF. The CDR3 DNA follows: TGTGCCAGCTCCTTTAGACACCTCAGCAATCAGCCCCAGCATTTT. This chain joins TRBV19 and TRBJ1-5, with D unclear. The CDR3 consists of 15 residues. The V gene lost 9 bases and the J gene lost 1 base, with 16 bases spanning the gap. CDR1 is LNHDA and CDR2 is SQIVND in the germline V gene (reference sequence).

V is TRBV27 and J is TRBJ1-1; D is unresolved. Deletions cut 5 bases from V and 5 bases from J, with 12 bases between. The CDR3 covers 13 residues. Germline assignment: CDR1 MNHEY and CDR2 SMNVEV (reference sequence). CDR3 bases: TGTGCCAGCAGTGCTCAAGTGTGGACTGAAGCTTTCTTT. Translation gives CASSAQVWTEAFF.

The chain links TRBV29-1 to TRBJ2-7; 11 bases agree with TRBD1. This CDR3 comprises 13 residues. Germline V CDR1 and CDR2: SQVTM, ANQGSEA. With V trimmed by 6 bases and J by 2 bases, 3 bases remained unmatched. CDR3 region: CSVGQGVAYEQYF. In nucleotides, the CDR3 is TGCAGCGTGGGACAGGGGGTAGCCTACGAGCAGTACTTC.

The CDR3: CASSSSGTGRTDTQYF. As DNA, the CDR3 is TGTGCCAGCAGCTCATCCGGGACGGGCCGCACAGATACGCAGTATTTT. The V and J genes are TRBV7-9 and TRBJ2-3, with D perhaps given as TRBD1 or TRBD2 (5 bases each). Between the trimmed V and J ends, which lost 4 bases and 1 base, there was a span of 15 bases. Germline V CDR1 and CDR2: SEHNR, FQNEAQ (reference sequence). The CDR3 has 16 residues. Filled out from reference TRBV7-9 and TRBJ2-3, the complete variable domain reads DTGVSQNPRHKITKRGQNVTFRCDPISEHNRLYWYRQTLGQGPEFLTYFQNEAQLEKSRLLSDRFSAERPKGSFSTLEIQRTEQGDSAMYLCASSSSGTGRTDTQYFGPGTRLTVL.

The V call is TRBV11-3, the J call TRBJ2-3, with TRBD2 matching over 7 bases. Trimming took 5 bases from V and 4 from J; bases not matched to a gene: 18. The CDR3 is made up of 18 amino acids. CDR1 SGHNT and CDR2 YENEEA come from the germline V gene. The CDR3 DNA sequence: TGTGCCAGCAGCCAGGGACTAAGAGATGGGGGGACCGCAGATACGCAGTATTTT. Translating gives CASSQGLRDGGTADTQYF.

The V and J genes are TRBV13 and TRBJ2-7; 7 positions match TRBD1. V trimming: 2 bases; J trimming: 5 bases; junction bases outside the gene matches: 9. The CDR3 is 15 amino acids. Germline V gene lookup returns CDR1 PRHDT and CDR2 FYEKMQ (reference sequence). The CDR3 region is CASSLTVQGVHEQYF. CDR3 DNA sequence: TGTGCCAGCAGCTTAACGGTTCAGGGGGTCCACGAGCAGTACTTC.

The chain uses TRBV7-2 and TRBJ1-1, with D uncertain. V lost 2 bases, J lost 8 bases, and 15 bases lay in between. Germline V gene sequence: CDR1 SGHTA, CDR2 FQGNSA. This CDR3 is built from 14 residues. CDR3 in DNA: TGTGCCAGCAGCTTATTGGATTCTCTTCCAGAAGCTTTCTTT. It translates to CASSLLDSLPEAFF.

With respect to this clone: Distinct nucleotide sequences in the sample also encode this CDR3. The chain is built from TRBV7-9 and TRBJ1-2; no clear D gene. The ends were cut back, 4 bases at V and 2 bases at J, with 11 bases in the middle. In germline, CDR1 is SEHNR, CDR2 FQNEAQ (reference sequence). This CDR3 has 14 amino acids. CDR3 in amino acids: CASSSREANYGYTF. The CDR3 DNA reads TGTGCCAGCAGCTCCCGAGAAGCCAACTATGGCTACACCTTC. Based on the CDR3 plus reference TRBV7-9 and TRBJ1-2, the full variable domain is DTGVSQNPRHKITKRGQNVTFRCDPISEHNRLYWYRQTLGQGPEFLTYFQNEAQLEKSRLLSDRFSAERPKGSFSTLEIQRTEQGDSAMYLCASSSREANYGYTFGSGTRLTVV.

Comments on this clone: At one boundary the junction diverges from the germline segment, which might be a read error. The chain's CDR3 is CASSLTSSVGELFF. CDR3 coding DNA: TGTGCCAGCAGCCTAACTAGCTCCGTCGGGGAGCTGTTTTTT. The chain is built from TRBV7-3 and TRBJ2-2, with a possible D match to TRBD2 (6 bases). CDR3 length equals 14 residues. CDR1 is SGHTA, CDR2 FQGTGA, per germline.

Of note for this clone: The same CDR3 is also encoded by other DNA sequences in this sample. V and J are TRBV28 and TRBJ2-7; 9 bases match TRBD1. CDR3 length: 12 amino acids. The germline gives CDR1 MDHEN, CDR2 SYDVKM. Losses at the gene ends were 6 bases for V and 7 bases for J; bases not matched to a gene: 4. CDR3 amino acids: CASRQGAGEQYF. CDR3 nucleotides: TGTGCCAGCAGACAGGGGGCAGGGGAGCAGTACTTC.

The chain couples TRBV4-3 to TRBJ2-2, with D tentatively TRBD1 (5 bases). Germline V gives CDR1 LGHNA, CDR2 YSLEER. This CDR3 region has 16 residues. The ends were cut back, 3 bases at V and 1 base at J, with 12 bases in the middle. CDR3 sequence: CASSHFLGQNTGELFF. CDR3 coding DNA: TGCGCCAGCAGCCACTTCCTGGGGCAGAACACCGGGGAGCTGTTTTTT.

This chain connects TRBV11-2 to TRBJ2-7, with D possibly TRBD2 on 5 matching bases. CDR1 and CDR2 from the germline V gene are SGHAT and FQNNGV. The CDR3 runs to 15 residues. Trimming took 7 bases from V and 0 from J, leaving 16 bases between them. Here the CDR3 DNA reads TGTGCCAGCACCCCGACGGAGGATAGCTCCTACGAGCAGTACTTC. It codes for CASTPTEDSSYEQYF.

This chain uses TRBV15 with TRBJ1-3; unclear D gene. CDR3 length: 16 residues. With 4 bases removed from V and 0 bases from J, the gap between germline ends came to 13 bases. CDR1 is LNHNV, CDR2 YYDKDF, per germline (reference sequence). The CDR3 region is CATSTGPGDSGNTIYF. CDR3 DNA: TGTGCCACCAGCACTGGACCTGGGGACTCTGGAAACACCATATATTTT.